These 3 T cell receptor beta chains came from one sample sequenced in a study of blood T cell repertoires in COVID-19. This table comes from immunoSEQ multiplex PCR, and its TCRdb copy is limited to in-frame clones, with some not included. The sample lists some 490,000 clones, approximately 83% occurring once. Material for sequencing was peripheral blood. Every receptor here comes from a human donor in a cohort sampled during active COVID-19.

The chain employs TRBV7-2 and TRBJ2-1; 8 nucleotides line up with TRBD1. Germline CDR1 SGHTA, CDR2 FQGNSA. There are 15 residues in the CDR3. With V trimmed by 5 bases and J by 5 bases, 8 bases remained unmatched. In DNA, the CDR3 is TGTGCCAGCAGCCGCAGGGGGCCGTATAACAATGAGCAGTTCTTC. It yields the protein CASSRRGPYNNEQFF.

The chain couples TRBV5-1 to TRBJ1-2; D remains unclear. Trimming removed 0 bases from V and 4 bases from J, with 13 bases in between. CDR1 and CDR2 from the germline V gene are SGHRS and YFSETQ. The CDR3 is 15 residues long. The CDR3 coding sequence is TGCGCCAGCAGCTTGGAACCAGGAAAAGGCTATGGCTACACCTTC. It is translated as CASSLEPGKGYGYTF.

This sequence joins TRBV28 and TRBJ2-7; D perhaps matches TRBD1 (6 bases). The CDR3 runs 15 residues. Per the germline V gene, CDR1 is MDHEN and CDR2 is SYDVKM. V was clipped by 7 bases and J by 0 bases, with 16 bases between them. The CDR3 bases are TGTGCCAGCACCAACCCCAGGACAGTCTCCTACGAGCAGTACTTC. Protein sequence: CASTNPRTVSYEQYF. The full variable domain, rest sourced from reference TRBV28 and TRBJ2-7, is DVKVTQSSRYLVKRTGEKVFLECVQDMDHENMFWYRQDPGLGLRLIYFSYDVKMKEKGDIPEGYSVSREKKERFSLILESASTNQTSMYLCASTNPRTVSYEQYFGPGTRLTVT.